The next 10 T cell receptor beta chains were all read from a single sample in a study of T cells in Graves' hyperthyroidism and ophthalmopathy. TCR beta CDR3 sequences were amplified from RNA transcripts. The HTBI primer set was used in a first-round RT-PCR of the TCR CDR3. TCRdb re-called the multiplex PCR reads with MiXCR, one entry per CDR3 protein. The sample has 380,000 or so distinct CDR3 sequences; around 14% are singletons. The sequenced sample was blood. These receptors all come from a woman aged 25 to 39 with Graves' hyperthyroidism.

The chain has TRBV7-9 and TRBJ1-5; 7 bases fit TRBD1. Germline V gives CDR1 SEHNR, CDR2 FQNEAQ (reference sequence). CDR3 length: 13 amino acids. Trimming removed 5 bases from V and 7 bases from J; junction bases left unmatched: 5. The chain's CDR3 is CASSRGLGQPQHF. The DNA for the CDR3 is TGTGCCAGCAGCAGGGGGCTTGGGCAGCCCCAGCATTTT.

V gene TRBV28 combines with J gene TRBJ1-5; D unresolved. Germline CDR1 and CDR2: MDHEN and SYDVKM. This CDR3 is 13 amino acids long. V dropped 8 bases and J dropped 3 bases, with 11 bases sitting between them. The CDR3 DNA reads TGTGCCAGCGGGCGGGATCCCAATCAGCCCCAGCATTTT. Its protein product is CASGRDPNQPQHF.

This clonotype has at least ten counts. The chain is built from TRBV6-1 and TRBJ2-7; tentative D call: TRBD2 (6 bases). CDR3 length: 12 residues. Per the germline V gene, CDR1 is MNHNS and CDR2 is SASEGT. Trimming stripped 11 bases from V and 5 bases from J, with 16 bases between. CDR3 region: CAVNGGWNEQYF. The CDR3 nucleotides read TGTGCCGTCAACGGAGGGTGGAACGAGCAGTACTTC.

This clonotype was observed a handful of times. The chain links TRBV18 to TRBJ1-1; tentative D call: TRBD1 (6 bases). The CDR3 length is 17 residues. Trimming cost V 3 bases and J 0 bases, with 17 bases left between them. Germline CDR1 reads KGHSH; CDR2 reads LQKENI. The CDR3 loop reads CASSPTVGTTMNTEAFF. As DNA, the CDR3 is TGTGCCAGCTCACCTACAGTGGGGACAACCATGAACACTGAAGCTTTCTTT.

This clonotype was seen only a few times. V usage is TRBV30 and J usage is TRBJ1-3; D uncertain. CDR3 length: 14 amino acids. In germline, CDR1 is GTSNPN, CDR2 SVGIG (reference sequence). V was clipped by 2 bases and J by 1 base, with 9 bases between them. CDR3 loop: CAWSLSSSGNTIYF. The CDR3 nucleotides read TGTGCCTGGAGTCTTTCCTCGTCTGGAAACACCATATATTTT.

This clonotype has a count of ten or more. The chain carries TRBV11-2 and TRBJ2-5; TRBD2 might be the D (5 bases). Trimming took off 5 bases at V and 5 bases at J, with 9 bases between the two ends. The CDR3 is 12 amino acids. The germline gives CDR1 SGHAT, CDR2 FQNNGV. CDR3 sequence reads: CASSNPGETQYF. In nucleotides, the CDR3 is TGTGCCAGCAGCAACCCGGGGGAGACCCAGTACTTC.

This clonotype was recorded at least ten times. A read error may produce the germline difference seen at one junction end. This rearrangement joins TRBV11-2 to TRBJ2-5; D gene uncertain. The length of the CDR3 is 14 residues. The germline CDR1 and CDR2 sequences are SGHAT and FQNNGV. In DNA, the CDR3 is TGTACCAGCAGCTTACTGCTAAGTGTGGAGACCCAGTACTTC. As protein: CTSSLLLSVETQYF.

The sample holds many counts of this clonotype. The chain links TRBV5-1 to TRBJ2-7; 7 bases are a match to TRBD1. Looked up from germline, CDR1 is SGHRS and CDR2 is YFSETQ. The CDR3 has 14 amino acids. V lost 4 bases and J lost 2; bases outside the gene matches: 6. CDR3 loop: CASSREGQTYEQYF. In DNA, the CDR3 is TGCGCCAGCAGCAGAGAGGGACAGACCTACGAGCAGTACTTC.

Comment on this clonotype: It may be a read error: a sequence one base away is much more abundant. The chain employs TRBV10-3 and TRBJ1-4; no definite D call. Looked up from germline, CDR1 is ENHRY and CDR2 is SYGVKD. Trimming pared 3 bases from V and 5 bases from J, leaving 1 base between. CDR3 length: 11 residues. The CDR3 nucleotides read TGTGCCATCAGTGAAAATGAAAAACTGTTTTTT. Translating it yields CAISENEKLFF.

This clonotype was observed a handful of times. One end of the junction fails to match germline, which may point to a read error. The genes are TRBV6-9 and TRBJ2-1; TRBD2 matches at 8 bases. The CDR3 sequence is 14 residues long. Germline V gene data show CDR1 as MNHGY and CDR2 as SVAAGI. The CDR3 region is CASRPGLDPNEQFF. The CDR3 coding sequence is TGCGCCAGCAGGCCGGGACTAGACCCCAATGAGCAGTTCTTC.